This TCR beta chain was sequenced in a study of high-grade serous ovarian cancer treatment subgroups (dated by TCRdb to about 2021). A note on the overall study: On average, each sample produced around 13,000 sequencing reads and 6,000 to 8,000 unique TCR beta rearrangements. TCR beta repertoires were profiled in patients with high-grade serous ovarian cancer who were grouped, under a laparoscopic triage algorithm, by complete gross resection or by neoadjuvant chemotherapy response. One primary tumor sample and two metastatic tumor samples were collected from each patient, for a total of approximately 98 samples. Of the roughly 30 patients in the cohort, about 10 had no residual disease after primary surgery (R0), about 10 were excellent NACT responders, and about 10 were poor NACT responders.

Tumor samples were obtained before definitive surgery or chemotherapy. The MD Anderson Biospecimen Extraction Resource handled genomic DNA extraction, while the MD Anderson Cancer Genomics Laboratory carried out the TCR sequencing. With regard to this clone: Its specific antigen is unknown. No base qualities exist here, and no much larger clone lies one base off it.

The 75 to 100 tumor samples underwent high-throughput TCR profiling using ImmunoSEQ. The authors processed their data as follows. Repertoire diversity metrics included richness (unique productive sequences), clonality, evenness and relatedness; Bhattacharyya coefficient assessed similarity between samples. In a sensitivity analysis, TCRs with fewer than two reads were excluded, and consistent conclusions were obtained. TCRdb took this table from immuneACCESS and kept in-frame rearrangements with V and J called. Such tables lack part of the clones; where checked against another copy, unresolved V genes explain under half of the gap, and the rest is unexplained. For V, J and clone size, that table is used; D and trimming come from the DNA. The sample records 7,500 to 10,000 clones, about three fifths of which are singletons. The top ten clonotypes cover 5.9% of the sample. Findings and caveats that apply to the study as a whole: TCR repertoire analyses focused on CDR3; CDR1 and CDR2 were not analyzed. Tumors from the same patient had repertoire similarity ranging from roughly 0.095 to 0.8, while tumors from different patients showed almost no similarity. Bulk tumor TCR sequencing lacked spatial information, limiting insight into HGSC tumor complexity and diversity. TCR clonal relatedness was found to be positively correlated with neoantigen level and, by trend, with copy number variation and mutation load derived from whole-genome sequencing.

Trimming leaves V shorter by 3 bases and J shorter by 9 bases, with the junction holding 9 bases beyond the gene matches. The CDR3 holds 15 amino acids from the cysteine to the phenylalanine. Here the CDR3 DNA is all that survives: 45 bases in frame from base 1. The germline V gene sets CDR1 to MGHDK and CDR2 to SYGVNS. The TCR comes from a human donor with high-grade serous ovarian cancer. Here the chain combines TRBV25-1 and TRBJ2-1; TRBD1 lines up with 9 middle nucleotides. The sequencing input was tumor tissue. The DNA reads TGTGCCAGCAGTGATCTTTACAGGGGGCGCATTGAGCAGTTCTTC. This is translated as CASSDLYRGRIEQFF.